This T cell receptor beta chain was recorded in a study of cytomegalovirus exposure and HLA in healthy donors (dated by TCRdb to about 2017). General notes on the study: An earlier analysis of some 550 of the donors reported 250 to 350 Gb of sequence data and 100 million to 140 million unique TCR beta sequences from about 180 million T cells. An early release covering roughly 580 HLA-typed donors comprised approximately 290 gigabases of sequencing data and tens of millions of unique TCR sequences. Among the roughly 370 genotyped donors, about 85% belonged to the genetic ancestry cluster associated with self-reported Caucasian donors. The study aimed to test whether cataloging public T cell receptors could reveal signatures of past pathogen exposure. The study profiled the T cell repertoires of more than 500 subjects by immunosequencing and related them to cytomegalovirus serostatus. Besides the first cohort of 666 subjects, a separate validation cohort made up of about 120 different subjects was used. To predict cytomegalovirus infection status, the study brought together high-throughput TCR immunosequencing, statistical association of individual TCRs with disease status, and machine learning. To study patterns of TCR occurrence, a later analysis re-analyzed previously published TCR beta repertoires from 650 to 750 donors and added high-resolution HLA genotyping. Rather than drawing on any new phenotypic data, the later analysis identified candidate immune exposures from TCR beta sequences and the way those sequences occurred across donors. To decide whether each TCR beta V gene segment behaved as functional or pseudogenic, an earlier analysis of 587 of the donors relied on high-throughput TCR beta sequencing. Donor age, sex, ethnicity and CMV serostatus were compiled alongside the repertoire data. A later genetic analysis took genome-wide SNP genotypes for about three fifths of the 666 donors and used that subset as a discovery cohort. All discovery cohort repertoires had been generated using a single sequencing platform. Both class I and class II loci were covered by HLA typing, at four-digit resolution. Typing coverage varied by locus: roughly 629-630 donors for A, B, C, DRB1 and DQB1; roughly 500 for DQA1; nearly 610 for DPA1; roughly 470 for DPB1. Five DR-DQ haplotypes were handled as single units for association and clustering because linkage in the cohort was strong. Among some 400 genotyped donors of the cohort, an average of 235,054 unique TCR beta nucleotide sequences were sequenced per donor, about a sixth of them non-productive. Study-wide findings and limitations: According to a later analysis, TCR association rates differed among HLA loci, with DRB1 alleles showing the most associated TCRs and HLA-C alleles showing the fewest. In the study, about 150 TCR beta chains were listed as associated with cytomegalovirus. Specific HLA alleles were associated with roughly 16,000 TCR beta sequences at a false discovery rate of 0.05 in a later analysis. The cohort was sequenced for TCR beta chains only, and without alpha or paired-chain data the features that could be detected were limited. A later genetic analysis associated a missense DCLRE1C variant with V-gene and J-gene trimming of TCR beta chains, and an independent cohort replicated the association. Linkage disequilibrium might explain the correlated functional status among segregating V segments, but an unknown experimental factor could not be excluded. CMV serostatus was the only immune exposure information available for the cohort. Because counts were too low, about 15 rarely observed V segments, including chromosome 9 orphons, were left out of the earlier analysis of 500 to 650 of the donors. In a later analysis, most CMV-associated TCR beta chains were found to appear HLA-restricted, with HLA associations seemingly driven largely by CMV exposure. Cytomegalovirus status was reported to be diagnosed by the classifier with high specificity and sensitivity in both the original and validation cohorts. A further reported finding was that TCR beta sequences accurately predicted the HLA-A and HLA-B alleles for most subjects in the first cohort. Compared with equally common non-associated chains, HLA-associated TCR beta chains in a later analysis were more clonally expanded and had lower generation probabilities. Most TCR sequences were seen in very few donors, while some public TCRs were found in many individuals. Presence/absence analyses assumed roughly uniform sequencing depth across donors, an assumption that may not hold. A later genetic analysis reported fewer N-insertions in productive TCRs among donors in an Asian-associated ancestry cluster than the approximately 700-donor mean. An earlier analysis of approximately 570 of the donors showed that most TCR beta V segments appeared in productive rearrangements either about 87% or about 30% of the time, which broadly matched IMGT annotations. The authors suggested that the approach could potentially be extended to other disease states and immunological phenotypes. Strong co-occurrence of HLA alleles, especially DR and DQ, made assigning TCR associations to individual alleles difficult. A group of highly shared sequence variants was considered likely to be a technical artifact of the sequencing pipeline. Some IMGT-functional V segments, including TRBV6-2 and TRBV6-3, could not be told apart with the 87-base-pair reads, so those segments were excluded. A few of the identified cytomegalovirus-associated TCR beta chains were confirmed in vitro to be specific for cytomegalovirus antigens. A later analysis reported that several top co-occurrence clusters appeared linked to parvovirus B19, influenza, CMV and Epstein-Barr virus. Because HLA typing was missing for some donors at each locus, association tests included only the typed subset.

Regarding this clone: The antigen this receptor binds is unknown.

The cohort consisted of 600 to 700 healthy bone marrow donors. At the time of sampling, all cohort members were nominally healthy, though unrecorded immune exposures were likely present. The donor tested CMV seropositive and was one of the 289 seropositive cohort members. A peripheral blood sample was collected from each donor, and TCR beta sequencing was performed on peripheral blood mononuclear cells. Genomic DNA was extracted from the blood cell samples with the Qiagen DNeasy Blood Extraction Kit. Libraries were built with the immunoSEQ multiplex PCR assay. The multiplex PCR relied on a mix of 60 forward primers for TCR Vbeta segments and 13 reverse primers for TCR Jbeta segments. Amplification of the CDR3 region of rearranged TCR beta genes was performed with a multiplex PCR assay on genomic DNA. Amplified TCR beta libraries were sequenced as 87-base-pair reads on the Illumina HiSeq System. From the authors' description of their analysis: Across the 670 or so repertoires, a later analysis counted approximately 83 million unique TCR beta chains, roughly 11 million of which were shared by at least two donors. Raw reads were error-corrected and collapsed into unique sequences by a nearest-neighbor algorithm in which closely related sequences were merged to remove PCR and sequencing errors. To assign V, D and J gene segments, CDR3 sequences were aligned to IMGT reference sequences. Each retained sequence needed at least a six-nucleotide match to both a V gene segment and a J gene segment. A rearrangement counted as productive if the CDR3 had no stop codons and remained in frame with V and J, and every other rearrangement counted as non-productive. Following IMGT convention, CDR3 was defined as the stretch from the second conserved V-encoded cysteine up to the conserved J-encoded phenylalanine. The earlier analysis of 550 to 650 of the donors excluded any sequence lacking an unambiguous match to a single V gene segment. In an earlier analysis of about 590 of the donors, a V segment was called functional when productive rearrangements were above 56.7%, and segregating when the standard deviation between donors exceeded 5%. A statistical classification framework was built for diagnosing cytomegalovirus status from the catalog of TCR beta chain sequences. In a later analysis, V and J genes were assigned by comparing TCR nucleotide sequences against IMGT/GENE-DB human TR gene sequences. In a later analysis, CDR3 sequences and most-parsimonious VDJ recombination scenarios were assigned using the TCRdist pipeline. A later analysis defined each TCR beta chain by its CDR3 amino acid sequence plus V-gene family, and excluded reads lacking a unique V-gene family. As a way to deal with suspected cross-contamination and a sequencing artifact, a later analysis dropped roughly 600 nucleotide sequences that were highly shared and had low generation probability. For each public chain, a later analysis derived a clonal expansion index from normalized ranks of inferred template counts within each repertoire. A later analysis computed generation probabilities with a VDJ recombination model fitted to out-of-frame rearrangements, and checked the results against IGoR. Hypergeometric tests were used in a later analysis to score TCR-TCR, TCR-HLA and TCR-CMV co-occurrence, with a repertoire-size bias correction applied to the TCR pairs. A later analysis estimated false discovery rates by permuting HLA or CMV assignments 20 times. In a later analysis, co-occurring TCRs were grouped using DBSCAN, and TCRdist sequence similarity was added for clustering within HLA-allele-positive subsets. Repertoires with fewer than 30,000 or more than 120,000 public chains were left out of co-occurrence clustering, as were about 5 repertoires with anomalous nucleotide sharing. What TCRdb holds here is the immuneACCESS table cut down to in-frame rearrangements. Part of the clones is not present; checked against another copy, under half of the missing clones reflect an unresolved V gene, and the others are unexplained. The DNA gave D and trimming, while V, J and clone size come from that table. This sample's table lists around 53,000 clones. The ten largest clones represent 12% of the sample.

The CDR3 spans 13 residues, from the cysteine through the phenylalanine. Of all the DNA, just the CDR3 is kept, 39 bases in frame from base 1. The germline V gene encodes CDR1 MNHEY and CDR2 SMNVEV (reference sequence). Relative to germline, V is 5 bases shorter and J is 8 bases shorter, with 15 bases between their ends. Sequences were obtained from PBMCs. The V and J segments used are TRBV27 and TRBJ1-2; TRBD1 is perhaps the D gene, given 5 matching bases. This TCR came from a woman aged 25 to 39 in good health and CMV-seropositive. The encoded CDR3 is CASSRQPTVGYTF. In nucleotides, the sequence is TGTGCCAGCAGTCGACAGCCAACTGTCGGCTACACCTTC.